These 6 T cell receptor beta chains were all obtained from the same sample, sequenced in a study of T-cell reconstitution after alpha-beta-depleted transplantation in children. It was with unique molecular identifiers that the TCRbeta library was prepared. Using its own MiXCR run on the PCR reads, TCRdb lists one record per CDR3 protein. The sample carries approximately 240,000 distinct CDR3 sequences, about 9.6% recorded once. The material was PBMCs from the stem cell graft donor, obtained from the stem cell graft. All receptors derive from a human donor who donated a stem cell graft to a child with SCID.

About this clonotype itself: A much larger clone differs by one base, so this may be a read error. This sequence joins TRBV7-9 and TRBJ2-1; D is perhaps TRBD2 (5 bases). Trimming shortened V by 5 bases and J by 15 bases, and 14 bases separated the two germline ends. The CDR3 runs 11 residues. CDR1 and CDR2 (germline): SEHNR, FQNEAQ (reference sequence). The CDR3 spells CASSPTGKWFF. As DNA, the CDR3 is TGTGCCAGCAGCCCGACGGGAAAGTGGTTCTTC.

This clonotype came up many times. The V call is TRBV20-1, the J call TRBJ2-7, with a tentative D call TRBD1 (6 bases). The CDR3 runs to 13 residues. The V end was cut by 4 bases, the J end by 2 bases, with 12 bases between. From germline, CDR1 is DFQATT and CDR2 SNEGSKA (reference sequence). CDR3: CSANPRDTYEQYF. CDR3 coding DNA: TGCAGTGCTAACCCCCGGGACACCTACGAGCAGTACTTC.

There are many counts of this clonotype. CDR3 coding DNA: TGCGCCAGCAGCCCCCTCTTGGAGGGGCACGAGCAGTACTTC. The encoded protein is CASSPLLEGHEQYF. V gene TRBV4-1 combines with J gene TRBJ2-7; TRBD2 is a possible D gene (6 bases). V lost 4 bases, J lost 5 bases, and 15 bases lay in between. CDR3 size: 14 residues. From germline, CDR1 is MGHRA and CDR2 YSYEKL.

In this sample, this clonotype turned up many times. The rearrangement links TRBV9 to TRBJ1-1; TRBD1 is a possible D gene (6 bases). With 3 bases removed from V and 6 bases from J, the gap between germline ends came to 15 bases. CDR3 length: 14 residues. Germline-derived CDR1 and CDR2 are SGDLS and YYNGEE. The CDR3 DNA sequence: TGTGCCAGCAGCGCGACAGGACAGTTGTCTGAAGCTTTCTTT. Its protein is CASSATGQLSEAFF.

This clonotype has more than one count but fewer than ten. The V and J genes are TRBV20-1 and TRBJ2-4; 8 bases agree with TRBD1. This CDR3 is 19 amino acids long. Looked up from germline, CDR1 is DFQATT and CDR2 is SNEGSKA (reference sequence). With V trimmed by 6 bases and J by 0 bases, 19 bases remained unmatched. The CDR3 nucleotides read TGCAGTGCCACCAATCCCGACAGGGGCAAACGTCTAGCCAAAAACATTCAGTACTTC. Its translation: CSATNPDRGKRLAKNIQYF.

This clonotype was seen ten or more times. V and J are TRBV5-1 and TRBJ1-2; no definite D call. CDR1 is SGHRS, CDR2 YFSETQ, per germline. The ends were cut back, 0 bases at V and 8 bases at J, with 14 bases in the middle. The CDR3 runs to 14 residues. As DNA, the CDR3 is TGCGCCAGCAGCTTGGCGGGCGACTCCATCGGCTACACCTTC. Its protein product is CASSLAGDSIGYTF.